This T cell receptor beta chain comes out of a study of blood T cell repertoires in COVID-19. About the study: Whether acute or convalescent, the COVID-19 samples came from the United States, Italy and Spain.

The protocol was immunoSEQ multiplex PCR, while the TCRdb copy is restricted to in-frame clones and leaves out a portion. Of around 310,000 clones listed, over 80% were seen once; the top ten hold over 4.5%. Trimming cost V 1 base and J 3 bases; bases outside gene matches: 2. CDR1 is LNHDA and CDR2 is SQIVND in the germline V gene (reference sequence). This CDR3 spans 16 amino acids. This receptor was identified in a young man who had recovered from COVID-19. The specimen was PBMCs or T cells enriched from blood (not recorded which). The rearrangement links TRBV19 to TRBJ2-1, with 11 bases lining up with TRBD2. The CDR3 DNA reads TGTGCCAGTAGTATAGTAGCGGGGGGGCGCTACAATGAGCAGTTCTTC. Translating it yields CASSIVAGGRYNEQFF.